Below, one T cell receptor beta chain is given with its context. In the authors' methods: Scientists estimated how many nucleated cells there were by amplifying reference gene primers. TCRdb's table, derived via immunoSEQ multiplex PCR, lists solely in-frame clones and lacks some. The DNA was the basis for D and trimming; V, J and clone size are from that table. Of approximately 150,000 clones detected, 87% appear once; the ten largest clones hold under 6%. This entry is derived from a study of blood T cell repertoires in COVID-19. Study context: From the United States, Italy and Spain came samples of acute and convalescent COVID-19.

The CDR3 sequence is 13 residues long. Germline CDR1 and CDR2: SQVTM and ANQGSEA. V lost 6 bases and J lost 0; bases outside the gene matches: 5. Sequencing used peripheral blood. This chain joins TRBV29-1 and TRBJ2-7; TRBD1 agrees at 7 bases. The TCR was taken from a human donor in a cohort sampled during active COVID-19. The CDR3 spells CSVRDSASYEQYF. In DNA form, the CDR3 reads TGCAGCGTCCGGGACAGTGCCTCCTACGAGCAGTACTTC.